This T cell receptor (beta chain) was retrieved from a study of T cell repertoires in cytomegalovirus infection. In this sample, this clonotype turned up many times. TCRdb reprocessed the reads via MiXCR and lists one record per CDR3 protein. The profile shows some 130,000 distinct CDR3 sequences, roughly 9% of them singletons. J lost 7 bases, V lost 6 bases, and 14 bases had no gene match. The CDR3 extends over 16 amino acids. The sample comprised PBMCs. The receptor was derived from a human donor in good health (CMV status not recorded). Some clones in this sample may be carry-over from other donors' samples. The V call is TRBV12-3 or TRBV12-4, the J call TRBJ2-1; 8 bases align to TRBD1. As DNA, the CDR3 is TGTGCCAGCAGCAGCCTAGGGCAGGGGGCCAGGAATGAGCAGTTCTTC. This translates into CASSSLGQGARNEQFF.